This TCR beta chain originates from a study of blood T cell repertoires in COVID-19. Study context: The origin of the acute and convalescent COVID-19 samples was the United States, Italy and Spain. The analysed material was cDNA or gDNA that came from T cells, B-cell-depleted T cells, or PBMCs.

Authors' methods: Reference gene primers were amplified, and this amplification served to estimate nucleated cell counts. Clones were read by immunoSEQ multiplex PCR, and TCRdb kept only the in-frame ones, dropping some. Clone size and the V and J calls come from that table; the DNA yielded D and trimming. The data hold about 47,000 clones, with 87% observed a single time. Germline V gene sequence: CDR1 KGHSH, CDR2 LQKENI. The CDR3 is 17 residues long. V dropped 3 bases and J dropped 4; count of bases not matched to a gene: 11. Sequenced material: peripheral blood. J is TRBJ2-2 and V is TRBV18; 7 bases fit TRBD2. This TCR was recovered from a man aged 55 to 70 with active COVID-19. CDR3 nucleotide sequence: TGTGCCAGCTCACCTGGCTCGACGGGCGGGGGCACCGGGGAGCTGTTTTTT. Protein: CASSPGSTGGGTGELFF.